The 20 T cell receptor beta chains below were found in one sample sequenced in a study of persistence of HIV-infected CD4 T cells. Cells were stimulated with overlapping HIV-1 Gag 15-mer peptides. CD40L-negative CD69-negative CD45RO-high memory CD4+ T cells were sorted as populations depleted of antigen-responding cells. The libraries were made with immunoSEQ version 4 in survey mode. Repertoires were generated with immunoSEQ multiplex PCR, while TCRdb's copy carries only in-frame clones and drops some. Among about 64,000 clones listed, about four fifths were seen once. Their target antigens are unknown. The sample was CD4+ T cells sorted from PBMCs after roughly 18-hour stimulation, taken from a patient who received antiretroviral therapy. The receptors here all came from an adult man with HIV who was CMV-seropositive.

The gene calls are TRBV9 and TRBJ1-3; D may be TRBD1 (5 bases). The CDR3 covers 15 residues. Between the trimmed V and J ends, which lost 3 bases and 8 bases, there was a span of 18 bases. CDR1 and CDR2 from the germline V gene are SGDLS and YYNGEE. Written as DNA, the CDR3 is TGTGCCAGCAGCGACTCCGGGGCCACCCTCGACACCATATATTTT. Protein: CASSDSGATLDTIYF. Filled out from reference TRBV9 and TRBJ1-3, the complete variable domain reads DSGVTQTPKHLITATGQRVTLRCSPRSGDLSVYWYQQSLDQGLQFLIQYYNGEERAKGNILERFSAQQFPDLHSELNLSSLELGDSALYFCASSDSGATLDTIYFGEGSWLTVV.

The chain employs TRBV28 and TRBJ1-5; D gene ambiguous. Between the trimmed V and J ends, which lost 2 bases and 7 bases, there was a span of 12 bases. The CDR3 contains 14 residues. The germline V gene has CDR1 MDHEN and CDR2 SYDVKM. The CDR3 here is CASSLIGNGQPQHF. CDR3 nucleotide sequence: TGTGCCAGCAGTTTAATAGGGAACGGGCAGCCCCAGCATTTT.

This clone is a singleton in its sample. The chain couples TRBV9 to TRBJ2-3, with a tentative D call TRBD1 (6 bases). The CDR3 contains 16 residues. The germline V gene has CDR1 SGDLS and CDR2 YYNGEE. V lost 0 bases and J lost 1, with 12 bases in between. In DNA, the CDR3 is TGTGCCAGCAGCGTAGGAGAAGGGGGTGGCACAGATACGCAGTATTTT. This gives the protein CASSVGEGGGTDTQYF.

V usage is TRBV10-3 and J usage is TRBJ2-3; possibly TRBD1 for D (5 bases). CDR3 length: 12 amino acids. CDR1 is ENHRY and CDR2 is SYGVKD in the germline V gene. With 5 bases removed from V and 5 bases from J, the gap between germline ends came to 8 bases. The CDR3 loop reads CAISTGQDTQYF. The CDR3 DNA reads as TGTGCCATCAGTACAGGACAAGATACGCAGTATTTT.

The chain links TRBV4-1 to TRBJ2-6; the match to TRBD1 covers 12 bases. V was clipped by 4 bases and J by 4 bases; unmatched bases: 5. The CDR3 spans 17 residues. CDR1 is MGHRA and CDR2 is YSYEKL in the germline V gene. The CDR3 DNA reads TGCGCCAGCAGCCTGGGACAGGGGGCGTCGGGGGCCAACGTCCTGACTTTC. Translation: CASSLGQGASGANVLTF.

The J gene is TRBJ2-7, the V gene TRBV15, with D unclear. The germline CDR1 and CDR2 sequences are LNHNV and YYDKDF (reference sequence). CDR3 size: 16 residues. V was cut by 2 bases and J by 5 bases, with 19 bases left in between. The CDR3 DNA follows: TGTGCCACCAGCAGACCGACAACGGGTCTTCTGAACGAGCAGTACTTC. The encoded protein is CATSRPTTGLLNEQYF.

This clone was counted a few times. The chain uses TRBV27 and TRBJ1-1; D gene ambiguous. Germline V CDR1 and CDR2: MNHEY, SMNVEV (reference sequence). V gave up 4 bases and J gave up 7 bases, with 16 bases separating them. There are 14 residues in the CDR3. For the CDR3, the DNA is TGTGCCAGCAGTTATGGGGTTAGGAAGAGTGAAGCTTTCTTT. Amino acids: CASSYGVRKSEAFF.

This clone came up a few times. This chain joins TRBV15 and TRBJ1-5; tentative D call: TRBD1 (5 bases). The V gene's germline CDR1 is LNHNV and CDR2 YYDKDF (reference sequence). This CDR3 has 16 amino acids. Trimming took off 1 base at V and 5 bases at J, with 15 bases between the two ends. In DNA form, the CDR3 reads TGTGCCACCAGCAGAGCGGGAGGGCTGGGGGATCAGCCCCAGCATTTT. It yields the protein CATSRAGGLGDQPQHF.

This clone was seen a single time. The chain recombines TRBV2 with TRBJ1-4; D might be TRBD1 (5 bases). From germline, CDR1 is SNHLY and CDR2 FYNNEI. This CDR3 comprises 16 residues. Trimming stripped 1 base from V and 3 bases from J, with 12 bases between. The CDR3 bases are TGTGCCAGCAGTGAAGTTAGGGGAATTGCTAATGAAAAACTGTTTTTT. Encoded protein: CASSEVRGIANEKLFF.

The chain recombines TRBV6-4 with TRBJ1-2; 10 bases agree with TRBD1. This CDR3 comprises 15 residues. V trimming: 0 bases; J trimming: 6 bases; junction bases outside the gene matches: 4. Germline CDR1 is MRHNA and CDR2 is SNTAGT. CDR3 region: CASSDSGTGDNGYTF. DNA of the CDR3: TGTGCCAGCAGTGACTCAGGGACAGGGGATAATGGCTACACCTTC.

This chain uses TRBV6-5 with TRBJ1-2; weak D call: TRBD1 (5 bases). Between the trimmed V and J ends, which lost 6 bases and 3 bases, there was a span of 14 bases. The CDR3 extends over 14 amino acids. Germline CDR1 MNHEY, CDR2 SVGAGI. This CDR3 is CASRSGTSHYGYTF. In DNA, the CDR3 is TGTGCCAGCAGGTCCGGGACTTCACACTATGGCTACACCTTC.

This clone occurred a few times. The chain joins TRBV3-1 (or the pseudogene TRBV3-2) to TRBJ2-1; the D gene could be TRBD1 or TRBD2 (6 bases each). Trimming took 0 bases from V and 3 from J, leaving 9 bases between them. CDR1 and CDR2 (germline): LGHDT, YNNKEL (reference sequence). CDR3 length: 15 amino acids. Here the CDR3 DNA reads TGTGCCAGCAGCCAAGACGGGGGCTTCTACAATGAGCAGTTCTTC. As protein: CASSQDGGFYNEQFF.

This clone has more than one count but fewer than ten. One end of the junction is discordant with germline, which a read error may explain. The chain couples TRBV10-3 to TRBJ2-7, with 7 bases matching TRBD1. The CDR3 is made up of 9 amino acids. CDR1 is ENHRY, CDR2 SYGVKD, per germline. CDR3 DNA sequence: TGTGCCATCCGGGACAGCAATTTTTTC. Its protein is CAIRDSNFF.

The chain uses TRBV5-6 and TRBJ1-4; the D gene is possibly TRBD1 (5 bases). The CDR3 is made up of 16 amino acids. Between the trimmed V and J ends, which lost 2 bases and 8 bases, there was a span of 19 bases. Germline V lookup: CDR1 SGHDT, CDR2 YYEEEE. CDR3 DNA sequence: TGTGCCAGCAGCTTAGGACCCCGGGGGGGAGAGGAAAAACTGTTTTTT. It yields the protein CASSLGPRGGEEKLFF.

This clone was counted once. The V call is TRBV6-5, the J call TRBJ1-5, with a tentative D call TRBD1 (5 bases). The CDR3 spans 14 residues. The germline V gene has CDR1 MNHEY and CDR2 SVGAGI. Trimming shortened V by 6 bases and J by 3 bases, and 12 bases separated the two germline ends. The CDR3 protein is CASSRTGYNQPQHF. The CDR3 DNA reads TGTGCCAGCAGCCGAACAGGTTACAATCAGCCCCAGCATTTT.

The chain links TRBV18 to TRBJ1-2; no clear D. Trimming stripped 2 bases from V and 0 bases from J, with 13 bases between. CDR1 and CDR2 from the germline V gene are KGHSH and LQKENI. The CDR3 has 16 amino acids. For the CDR3, the DNA is TGTGCCAGCTCACCAAGTGCAGGCGTCGCTAACTATGGCTACACCTTC. This encodes CASSPSAGVANYGYTF.

This sequence joins TRBV3-1 (or the pseudogene TRBV3-2) and TRBJ1-1; the D gene is possibly TRBD1 (6 bases). There are 14 residues in the CDR3. Germline CDR1 LGHDT, CDR2 YNNKEL (reference sequence). Trimming left V 4 bases short and J 2 bases short, with 11 bases between. The CDR3 is CASSLTGPNTEAFF. CDR3 bases: TGTGCCAGCAGCCTTACAGGGCCCAACACTGAAGCTTTCTTT.

V and J are TRBV5-1 and TRBJ1-4, with 10 bases fitting TRBD1. Germline V lookup: CDR1 SGHRS, CDR2 YFSETQ. The CDR3 runs 17 residues. V lost 4 bases and J lost 8; bases outside the gene matches: 14. CDR3 in DNA: TGCGCCAGCAGCCTAAACCCGGGACAGGGGCGGTGGGAAAAACTGTTTTTT. It translates to CASSLNPGQGRWEKLFF.

The chain recombines TRBV5-4 with TRBJ1-3; the match to TRBD1 covers 9 bases. Germline assignment: CDR1 SGHNT and CDR2 YYREEE (reference sequence). CDR3 length: 14 residues. V was pared by 5 bases and J by 0 bases, with 0 bases of the junction left unmatched. This CDR3 is CASRQGASGNTIYF. In nucleotides, the CDR3 is TGTGCCAGCAGACAGGGGGCCTCTGGAAACACCATATATTTT.

J is TRBJ1-5 and V is TRBV7-2; D not resolved. The V and J ends lost 5 bases and 5 bases respectively, with 13 bases between them. Germline CDR1 SGHTA, CDR2 FQGNSA. The CDR3 consists of 14 residues. The CDR3 is CASSPGRIDQPQHF. In nucleotides, the CDR3 is TGTGCCAGCAGCCCAGGACGGATAGATCAGCCCCAGCATTTT.